The rows below give T cell receptor beta chains drawn from one sample of a study of regulatory T cells in long-lasting Graves disease. TCRdb called the multiplex PCR reads again in MiXCR, with one record for every CDR3 protein. This table holds a few hundred thousand distinct CDR3 sequences, 12% found once. This sample was also put to use in a study of T cells in Graves' hyperthyroidism and ophthalmopathy.

The specimen comprised peripheral blood mononuclear cells (PBMCs), sampled at new diagnosis, from a patient treated with antithyroid drugs. These receptors all come from a woman under 30 with Graves disease. CDR3s include the opening cysteine and the closing phenylalanine or tryptophan. A D gene is named only where the DNA matches it firmly. Expanded clones get a size class; other rows say once, few or many, or leave the size out.

j_gene,d_gene,v_gene,abundance,CDR3aa,CDR3nt
TRBJ2-2,TRBD1,TRBV7-6,.,CASSSTGGGGTGELFF,TGTGCCAGCAGCTCAACAGGGGGCGGTGGCACCGGGGAGCTGTTTTTT
TRBJ2-2,.,TRBV5-5,many,CASSLEPTNTGELFF,TGTGCCAGCAGCTTGGAGCCAACGAACACCGGGGAGCTGTTTTTT
TRBJ1-2,.,TRBV7-9,many,CASSPKGGPEGGYTF,TGTGCCAGCAGCCCCAAGGGAGGCCCGGAGGGTGGCTACACCTTC
TRBJ1-1,.,TRBV18,many,CANTAHTEAFF,TGTGCCAACACAGCCCACACTGAAGCTTTCTTT
TRBJ2-3,TRBD2,TRBV2,.,CASSEPTSGTTDTQYF,TGTGCCAGCAGTGAACCGACTAGCGGGACCACAGATACGCAGTATTTT
TRBJ1-5,.,TRBV25-1,many,CASIVPWRRCPWWDNQPQHF,TGTGCCAGCATCGTTCCATGGAGACGATGCCCATGGTGGGACAATCAGCCCCAGCATTTT
TRBJ2-7,TRBD1,TRBV28,many,CASSLPSGTGMYEQYF,TGTGCCAGCAGTTTACCCTCCGGGACAGGGATGTACGAGCAGTACTTC
TRBJ2-1,.,TRBV7-2,.,CASSLRRDEQFF,TGTGCCAGCAGCTTAAGGAGGGATGAGCAGTTCTTC
TRBJ1-1,.,TRBV3-1,many,CASSQVQGNEAFF,TGTGCCAGCAGCCAAGTCCAGGGGAATGAAGCTTTCTTT
TRBJ1-5,.,TRBV6-2/TRBV6-3,few,CASSYIGSDQPQHF,TGTGCCAGCAGTTACATAGGGTCAGATCAGCCCCAGCATTTT
TRBJ2-7,.,TRBV6-1,few,CASGALGRHSYEQYF,TGTGCCAGCGGGGCGCTTGGGCGTCACTCCTACGAGCAGTACTTC
TRBJ1-2,.,TRBV30,few,CAWSVQGGNYGYTF,TGTGCCTGGAGTGTACAAGGGGGTAACTATGGCTACACCTTC
TRBJ1-2,TRBD1,TRBV18,many,CASSPGDRADYGYTF,TGTGCCAGCTCACCCGGGGACAGGGCTGACTATGGCTACACCTTC
TRBJ2-2,TRBD2,TRBV13,few,CASSSQRGGLNGELFF,TGTGCCAGCAGCTCCCAACGCGGGGGACTCAACGGGGAGCTGTTTTTT
TRBJ2-2,.,TRBV28,.,CASSLIGITNTGELFF,TGTGCCAGCAGTTTAATCGGGATAACGAACACCGGGGAGCTGTTTTTT
TRBJ2-7,.,TRBV7-2,many,CASSLWSYEQYF,TGTGCCAGCAGTTTATGGTCCTACGAGCAGTACTTC
TRBJ2-1,.,TRBV18,few,CASSRTGNSYEQFF,TGTGCCAGCTCACGTACAGGGAATTCCTACGAGCAGTTCTTC
TRBJ1-1,TRBD1,TRBV18,many,CASSPIRDRGTEAFF,TGTGCCAGCTCACCGATCCGGGACAGGGGGACTGAAGCTTTCTTT
TRBJ2-1,.,TRBV7-8,many,CASSLLLGREQFF,TGTGCCAGCAGCTTATTGTTAGGGAGGGAGCAGTTCTTC
TRBJ2-3,TRBD2,TRBV6-1,many,CASSRLAGVVGISDTQYF,TGTGCCAGCAGTCGACTAGCGGGAGTGGTTGGTATTTCTGATACGCAGTATTTT
TRBJ2-2,.,TRBV19,.,CASSIGLPGELFF,TGTGCCAGTAGTATCGGACTCCCCGGGGAGCTGTTTTTT
TRBJ1-3,.,TRBV12-3/TRBV12-4,.,CASRPRDYSGNTIYF,TGTGCCAGCAGGCCCCGGGACTACTCTGGAAACACCATATATTTT
TRBJ2-1,.,TRBV29-1,many,CSVEFWAAGAGNEQFF,TGCAGCGTCGAATTTTGGGCGGCGGGGGCGGGCAATGAGCAGTTCTTC
TRBJ2-5,TRBD1,TRBV30,few,CAWSVQGAGETQYF,TGTGCCTGGAGTGTCCAGGGGGCCGGGGAGACCCAGTACTTC
TRBJ1-5,.,TRBV20-1,many,CSARDGGPINQPQHF,TGCAGTGCTAGAGATGGGGGACCGATCAATCAGCCCCAGCATTTT
TRBJ2-1,.,TRBV11-2,many,CASSLLLAGGNEQFF,TGTGCCAGCAGCTTACTTCTTGCGGGCGGGAATGAGCAGTTCTTC
TRBJ1-1,.,TRBV7-9,.,CASSLYSPGPGVSTEAFF,TGTGCCAGCAGCTTATATTCACCGGGGCCGGGGGTGAGCACTGAAGCTTTCTTT
TRBJ2-1,TRBD2,TRBV27,many,CASSTGSGRGYNEQFF,TGTGCCAGCAGTACGGGAAGCGGGAGGGGCTACAATGAGCAGTTCTTC
TRBJ1-2,.,TRBV28,many,CASHSMKANYGYTF,TGTGCCAGCCACTCCATGAAAGCTAACTATGGCTACACCTTC
TRBJ1-1,.,TRBV28,many,CASSATGESSTEAFF,TGTGCCAGCAGTGCGACGGGCGAGTCGAGCACTGAAGCTTTCTTT
TRBJ1-6,.,TRBV14,few,CASSHTSRAGNSPLHF,TGTGCCAGCAGCCATACTTCGAGGGCCGGCAATTCACCCCTCCACTTT
TRBJ2-7,TRBD1,TRBV27,.,CASNLWDRPYGQYF,TGTGCCAGCAACCTATGGGACAGGCCTTACGGGCAGTACTTC
TRBJ2-5,TRBD2,TRBV28,few,CASSFGTSRRGTQYF,TGTGCCAGCAGTTTTGGGACTAGCAGGAGGGGGACCCAGTACTTC